The rows below give T cell receptor beta chains drawn from one sample of a study of beta chain features in type 1 diabetes. Sequenced by immunoSEQ multiplex PCR; TCRdb stores in-frame clones only, minus some. Of a few hundred thousand clones listed, around 12% are singletons. Specimen: naive CD4+ T cells from blood. These receptors were obtained from a man aged 18 to 29 in good health. Both conserved end residues are part of each CDR3. Fields, in order: V gene, D gene, clone size, J gene, CDR3 DNA, CDR3 protein. D genes are given only for firm matches. Expanded clones are given a class, and other clones once, few, many or no size at all.

TRBV29-1	TRBD1	few	TRBJ1-2	TGCAGCGTAGGCAATACCGGGACAGGGGGAGCTAACTATGGCTACACCTTC	CSVGNTGTGGANYGYTF
TRBV19	NA	NA	TRBJ2-7	TGTGCCAGTAGTATTCCTGCGGGGTCATCCTACGAGCAGTACTTC	CASSIPAGSSYEQYF
TRBV9	TRBD1	few	TRBJ2-7	TGTGCCAGCAGCGAAGGACAGGGAAGCGAGCAGTACTTC	CASSEGQGSEQYF
TRBV4-3	NA	few	TRBJ2-6	TGCGCCAGCAGCCAAGCGAGATCCGGGGCCAACGTCCTGACTTTC	CASSQARSGANVLTF
TRBV9	NA	NA	TRBJ1-1	TGTGCCAGCAGCCCCCCAGGAACAGGAGTGAACACTGAAGCTTTCTTT	CASSPPGTGVNTEAFF
TRBV13	NA	few	TRBJ2-7	TGTGCCAGCAGCTCGACGGAGGGTTCCTACGAGCAGTACTTC	CASSSTEGSYEQYF
TRBV18	NA	few	TRBJ2-7	TGTGCCAGCTCACCTCCGGGACAACCCTACGAGCAGTACTTC	CASSPPGQPYEQYF
TRBV19	NA	few	TRBJ2-2	TGTGCCAGTAGTATCCGGGGAGGAGTGCTCCCGAACACCGGGGAGCTGTTTTTT	CASSIRGGVLPNTGELFF
TRBV19	TRBD1	NA	TRBJ1-5	TGTGCCAGTAGTATAAGGACAGGGTATCAGCCCCAGCATTTT	CASSIRTGYQPQHF
TRBV11-2	NA	NA	TRBJ2-6	TGTGCCAGCAGCTCCCGATTCAGCTCTGGGGCCAACGTCCTGACTTTC	CASSSRFSSGANVLTF
TRBV7-2	NA	few	TRBJ1-1	TGTGCCAGCAGCCAGATGGCAGGCACCCTGCGCACTGAAGCTTTCTTT	CASSQMAGTLRTEAFF
TRBV25-1	NA	few	TRBJ2-7	TGTGCCAGCAATAATGGGGCGAAGGACTACGAGCAGTACTTC	CASNNGAKDYEQYF
TRBV9	NA	many	TRBJ2-6	TGTGCCAGCAGTGCGGCAGGGGCCAACGTCCTGACTTTC	CASSAAGANVLTF
TRBV5-6	TRBD1	few	TRBJ1-5	TGTGCCAGCAGCGCCATTGGACAGGGAGGGTTTTATAGCAATCAGCCCCAGCATTTT	CASSAIGQGGFYSNQPQHF
TRBV11-2	TRBD1	few	TRBJ2-2	TGTGCCAGCAGCACCGGACAGGGCGCCGGGGAGCTGTTTTTT	CASSTGQGAGELFF
TRBV5-8	NA	few	TRBJ2-5	TGTGCCAGCAGCTTGACGGGGAGCCTTGGGCGAGAGACCCAGTACTTC	CASSLTGSLGRETQYF
TRBV28	NA	NA	TRBJ1-1	TGTGCCAGCAAGAGCACTGAAGCTTTCTTT	CASKSTEAFF
TRBV4-2	NA	NA	TRBJ2-1	TGTGCCAGCAGCCCGGAGGTAGGGGAGCAGTTCTTC	CASSPEVGEQFF
TRBV7-2	NA	NA	TRBJ1-1	TGTGCCAGCAGGTCTGACAGGAACACTGAAGCTTTCTTT	CASRSDRNTEAFF
TRBV30	NA	few	TRBJ2-1	TGTGCCTGGAGTGGTCGGGTCTCATCCTACAATGAGCAGTTCTTC	CAWSGRVSSYNEQFF
TRBV5-1	TRBD1	few	TRBJ2-2	TGCGCCAGCAGCTTGCGACAGGGCACCGGGGAGCTGTTTTTT	CASSLRQGTGELFF
TRBV7-9	NA	few	TRBJ2-2	TGTGCCAGCAGTCGCGGGACCGAGAGAGGAGACACCGGGGAGCTGTTTTTT	CASSRGTERGDTGELFF
TRBV13	TRBD1	NA	TRBJ2-1	TGTGCCAGCAGCTTAGCCCCGGACAGGGGAAAACAGTTCTTC	CASSLAPDRGKQFF
TRBV9	TRBD2	few	TRBJ2-2	TGTGCCAGCAGCGCGGGACTAGGGCACACCGGGGAGCTGTTTTTT	CASSAGLGHTGELFF
TRBV7-2	TRBD1	NA	TRBJ2-1	TGTGCCAGCAGCCCAGACAGGGGGATCCGAAACAAGTTCTTC	CASSPDRGIRNKFF
TRBV7-9	NA	few	TRBJ1-4	TGTGCCAGCAGCTCCCCCCCGTGGGGAGTGGGTGAAAAACTGTTTTTT	CASSSPPWGVGEKLFF
TRBV30	TRBD2	few	TRBJ2-7	TGTGCCTGGAGAACAAAGCGGGGTCTTTCCTACGAGCAGTACTTC	CAWRTKRGLSYEQYF
TRBV7-2	TRBD2	many	TRBJ2-5	TGTGCCAGCGGCGGCGGGGGGGGCGAGACCCAGTACTTC	CASGGGGGETQYF